One sample yielded the 9 T cell receptor beta chains listed below, sequenced in a study of cytomegalovirus exposure and HLA in healthy donors. It was with 60 Vbeta and 13 Jbeta primers that the PCR ran. Only in-frame clones appear in the TCRdb table, and some are missing; sequencing was by immunoSEQ multiplex PCR. Among approximately 150,000 clones listed, 70% were seen once. Sequencing was done on a sample of PBMCs. The receptors originated from a man aged 18 to 35 in good health and CMV-seropositive.

The chain uses TRBV7-8 and TRBJ2-5; D perhaps matches TRBD1 (6 bases). CDR3 size: 13 residues. The V end was cut by 5 bases, the J end by 5 bases, with 12 bases between. Germline V gives CDR1 SGHVS, CDR2 FQNEAQ. The CDR3 DNA follows: TGTGCCAGCAGCGGCCGGCAGGGGGAGACCCAGTACTTC. Its protein product is CASSGRQGETQYF.

This chain links TRBV9 with TRBJ2-2, with 12 nucleotides matching TRBD2. Germline loops: CDR1 SGDLS, CDR2 YYNGEE. V dropped 0 bases and J dropped 0; count of bases not matched to a gene: 3. The CDR3 spans 18 residues. CDR3 in DNA: TGTGCCAGCAGCGTAGGACTAGCGGGGGCGTCGAACACCGGGGAGCTGTTTTTT. Residues: CASSVGLAGASNTGELFF.

The chain has TRBV2 and TRBJ2-1, with 9 bases identical to TRBD2. With V trimmed by 8 bases and J by 4 bases, 3 bases remained unmatched. CDR3 size: 13 residues. Per germline, CDR1 SNHLY and CDR2 FYNNEI. CDR3 loop: CASEREAYNEQFF. The CDR3 nucleotides read TGTGCCAGCGAGCGGGAGGCGTACAATGAGCAGTTCTTC.

This clone was picked up one time. This rearrangement joins TRBV19 to TRBJ1-1; D is unclear. In germline, CDR1 is LNHDA, CDR2 SQIVND (reference sequence). V lost 5 bases, J lost 0 bases, and 7 bases lay in between. The CDR3 spans 13 residues. DNA for the CDR3: TGTGCCAGTAGTGTCAGTATGAACACTGAAGCTTTCTTT. Protein product: CASSVSMNTEAFF. Full variable domain (remainder filled in from reference TRBV19 and TRBJ1-1): DGGITQSPKYLFRKEGQNVTLSCEQNLNHDAMYWYRQDPGQGLRLIYYSQIVNDFQKGDIAEGYSVSREKKESFPLTVTSAQKNPTAFYLCASSVSMNTEAFFGQGTRLTVV.

The gene calls are TRBV9 and TRBJ1-1; D unclear. V shed 0 bases and J shed 7 bases, with 16 bases lying between them. Germline-derived CDR1 and CDR2 are SGDLS and YYNGEE. The CDR3 loop spans 15 amino acids. Here the CDR3 reads CASSVDNDLLGEAFF. The CDR3 region has the DNA TGTGCCAGCAGCGTAGATAATGATCTCCTCGGTGAAGCTTTCTTT. Variable domain in full (rest from reference TRBV9 and TRBJ1-1): DSGVTQTPKHLITATGQRVTLRCSPRSGDLSVYWYQQSLDQGLQFLIQYYNGEERAKGNILERFSAQQFPDLHSELNLSSLELGDSALYFCASSVDNDLLGEAFFGQGTRLTVV.

The genes are TRBV29-1 and TRBJ1-1; D unclear. This CDR3 region has 13 residues. Per the germline V gene, CDR1 is SQVTM and CDR2 is ANQGSEA. The V end was cut by 3 bases, the J end by 0 bases, with 8 bases between. The CDR3 region has the DNA TGCAGCGTTGATGGGCAGGTGAACACTGAAGCTTTCTTT. Its translation is CSVDGQVNTEAFF.

The CDR3 here is CASSMGWWAKRNQPQHF. In DNA form, the CDR3 reads TGTGCCAGTAGTATGGGTTGGTGGGCGAAACGCAATCAGCCCCAGCATTTT. The chain joins TRBV19 to TRBJ1-5, with D unclear. This CDR3 is 17 amino acids long. With 3 bases removed from V and 2 bases from J, the gap between germline ends came to 17 bases. The germline CDR1 and CDR2 sequences are LNHDA and SQIVND (reference sequence).

Note on this clone: This clone may be a read error of a much larger clone one base away. The gene calls are TRBV6-1 and TRBJ1-1; TRBD1 matches 10 bases. Germline lookup yields CDR1 MNHNS and CDR2 SASEGT. The CDR3 runs 15 residues. Trimming cost V 5 bases and J 2 bases; bases outside gene matches: 5. CDR3 sequence: CASSPRDRGNTEAFF. In DNA form, the CDR3 reads TGTGCCAGCAGTCCCCGGGACAGGGGAAACACTGAAGCTTTCTTT.

This rearrangement joins TRBV7-9 to TRBJ1-2; D call uncertain. Trimming stripped 2 bases from V and 0 bases from J, with 10 bases between. In germline, CDR1 is SEHNR, CDR2 FQNEAQ (reference sequence). The CDR3 consists of 15 residues. CDR3 DNA sequence: TGTGCCAGCAGCTTACCCACTAGAGCTAACTATGGCTACACCTTC. Translation gives CASSLPTRANYGYTF.